This T cell receptor (beta chain) was recorded in a study of neoadjuvant nivolumab and ipilimumab in lung cancer. Germline V gene lookup returns CDR1 SGHAT and CDR2 FQNNGV. The germline V and J ends were trimmed by 2 bases and 2 bases, with 8 bases remaining between them. The CDR3 is 14 amino acids. Whole-study findings and limits: Only two of four nivolumab-treated tumors gained richness and clonality by surgery. Higher pretherapy blood TCR richness went with higher resected-tumor richness. Only a single major-pathologic-response sample was available for clonality analysis. TCR receptors were sequenced in few samples.

Data came from immunoSEQ multiplex PCR; TCRdb stores just in-frame clones and leaves some out. Of 9,600 or so clones listed, 70% to 80% are singletons. Details on this clone: The antigen remains unidentified.

This TCR came from an adult with non-small cell lung cancer. The sequencing here drew on tumor tissue, taken after neoadjuvant nivolumab, alone or with ipilimumab, at or shortly before surgery. The V call is TRBV11-2, the J call TRBJ2-3, with unresolved D. For the CDR3, the DNA is TGTGCCAGCAGCTTACTTCCTATCACAGATACGCAGTATTTT. It is translated as CASSLLPITDTQYF.